This TCR beta chain was sequenced in a study of T cells in Graves' hyperthyroidism and ophthalmopathy. Study as a whole: The authors collected peripheral blood at initial diagnosis, before any treatment.

With respect to this clonotype: Its antigen is still unknown.

Study-wide results and caveats: Most clonotypes expanded in thyroid above 0.001 were likewise present in blood.

TCR beta CDR3 region amplification was performed from RNA transcripts. The TCR CDR3 first-round RT-PCR relied on the HTBI primer set. MiXCR was run by TCRdb on the multiplex PCR reads, yielding one entry per CDR3 protein. The repertoire holds about 600,000 distinct CDR3 sequences, with approximately 15% as singletons. Together with thyroid ultrasound, orbital computed tomography, serum thyroxine and TRAb, clinical symptoms were used for diagnoses. Material for sequencing was blood. This clonotype originated in a woman aged 45-60 years with Graves' ophthalmopathy.

The CDR3 protein is CASTRGQGLSGEQYF. The CDR3 DNA reads TGTGCCAGCACAAGAGGACAGGGCCTATCTGGTGAGCAGTACTTC. The rearrangement joins TRBV6-1 to TRBJ2-7, with TRBD1 matching 8 bases. The germline V gene has CDR1 MNHNS and CDR2 SASEGT. V dropped 7 bases and J dropped 7; count of bases not matched to a gene: 15. CDR3 length: 15 amino acids.